This is a list of T cell receptor beta chains from one sample in a study of vaccination and CD4 T cells after COVID-19. These receptors are not linked to any known antigen. A single record per CDR3 protein comes from TCRdb applying MiXCR to the PCR reads. This table holds 8,500 to 9,500 distinct CDR3 sequences, 60% found once. The sequencing used cultured CD4+ T cells from blood, collected after SARS-CoV-2 vaccination. The receptors derive from a human donor with COVID-19. Each CDR3 is given with its conserved first and last residue. Each record gives: D gene, J gene, CDR3 length, V gene, clone size, CDR3 protein, CDR3 DNA. The D gene is left open where the match is weak. The size of a clone is reported for some rows only, either as once, few or many, or as a class for expanded clones.

>TRBD2|TRBJ2-3|15|TRBV6-1|-
CASRRGNPSTDTQYF
TGTGCCAGCAGGCGGGGGAACCCTAGCACAGATACGCAGTATTTT
>TRBD2|TRBJ2-1|16|TRBV24-1|-
CATSDATSGGRNEQFF
TGTGCCACCAGTGATGCGACTAGCGGGGGGCGCAATGAGCAGTTCTTC
>-|TRBJ1-5|16|TRBV2|-
CASSEAAGGGGGPQHF
TGTGCCAGCAGTGAAGCGGCTGGGGGCGGGGGGGGGCCCCAGCATTTT
>TRBD2|TRBJ2-5|17|TRBV7-2|-
CASSLARLAGGQETQYF
TGTGCCAGCAGCTTAGCCCGACTAGCGGGGGGCCAAGAGACCCAGTACTTC
>-|TRBJ1-5|16|TRBV6-1|few
CASSDPRQPFNQPQHF
TGTGCCAGCAGTGACCCTAGACAGCCCTTCAATCAGCCCCAGCATTTT
>TRBD1|TRBJ2-7|14|TRBV6-2/TRBV6-3|-
CASSSWTGTYEQYF
TGTGCCAGCAGTTCGTGGACAGGGACCTACGAGCAGTACTTC
>-|TRBJ1-5|14|TRBV7-2|-
CASSLGVFNQPQHF
TGTGCCAGCAGCTTAGGGGTCTTTAATCAGCCCCAGCATTTT
>-|TRBJ2-5|17|TRBV25-1|-
CASTLGLLGGMAETQYF
TGTGCCAGCACCCTCGGTTTATTAGGGGGGATGGCAGAGACCCAGTACTTC
>-|TRBJ2-5|17|TRBV20-1|-
CSARTGGGFMGQETQYF
TGCAGTGCCCGTACGGGTGGGGGGTTCATGGGTCAAGAGACCCAGTACTTC
>-|TRBJ1-2|13|TRBV20-1|large
CSATPEDGYGYTF
TGCAGTGCAACCCCAGAGGATGGGTATGGCTACACCTTC
>-|TRBJ2-7|12|TRBV28|-
CASSIRQIQLFF
TGTGCCAGCAGTATCCGGCAAATCCAACTTTTCTTC
>TRBD2|TRBJ2-1|14|TRBV7-9|-
CASSSQLAGGPKFF
TGTGCCAGCAGCTCACAACTAGCGGGGGGGCCGAAGTTCTTC
>TRBD2|TRBJ2-2|15|TRBV20-1|-
CSARTSGGGSGELFF
TGCAGTGCTAGAACTAGCGGGGGTGGCTCCGGGGAGCTGTTTTTT
>-|TRBJ2-5|13|TRBV6-2/TRBV6-3|-
CASSFGKQETQYF
TGTGCCAGCAGTTTTGGCAAACAAGAGACCCAGTACTTC
>-|TRBJ1-6|13|TRBV20-1|-
CSASSPGTSPLHF
TGCAGTGCTAGTAGCCCCGGGACTTCACCCCTCCACTTT
>-|TRBJ1-2|16|TRBV2|-
CASRYRAPTANYGYTF
TGTGCCAGCAGGTACAGGGCCCCAACCGCTAACTATGGCTACACCTTC
>-|TRBJ1-1|14|TRBV7-8|-
CASSPRDLETEAFF
TGTGCCAGCAGCCCTAGAGACTTGGAGACTGAAGCTTTCTTT
>-|TRBJ1-2|12|TRBV20-1|-
CSASPNTYGYTF
TGCAGTGCTAGTCCCAATACCTATGGCTACACCTTC
>TRBD1|TRBJ1-1|13|TRBV11-2|-
CASSRDRGTEAFF
TGTGCCAGCAGCCGGGACAGGGGGACTGAAGCTTTCTTT
>-|TRBJ1-2|15|TRBV11-2|-
CASSLGPDPVGGYTF
TGTGCCAGCAGCTTAGGTCCGGACCCCGTTGGGGGCTACACCTTC
>-|TRBJ1-1|13|TRBV18|-
CASSAGSNTEAFF
TGTGCCAGCTCAGCGGGTTCGAACACTGAAGCTTTCTTT
>-|TRBJ1-2|12|TRBV12-3/TRBV12-4|once
CASTNDNYGYTF
TGTGCCAGCACCAATGACAACTATGGCTACACCTTC
>TRBD1|TRBJ2-3|15|TRBV7-9|-
CASSSTGGVADTQYF
TGTGCCAGCAGTAGTACAGGGGGCGTCGCAGATACGCAGTATTTT
>TRBD1|TRBJ1-5|15|TRBV19|few
CASSPQGGSNQPQHF
TGTGCCAGTAGTCCACAGGGGGGTAGCAATCAGCCCCAGCATTTT
>-|TRBJ1-6|14|TRBV10-3|few
CAIRGTGRNSPLHF
TGTGCCATCAGGGGGACGGGGAGAAATTCACCCCTCCACTTT
>-|TRBJ1-2|17|TRBV7-9|-
CASSLGRVGQGDYGYTF
TGTGCCAGCAGCTTAGGGAGAGTTGGGCAGGGTGACTATGGCTACACCTTC
>-|TRBJ2-7|13|TRBV11-2|-
CASSLRDGYEQYF
TGTGCCAGCAGCTTAAGGGACGGCTACGAGCAGTACTTC
>TRBD1|TRBJ2-6|16|TRBV19|-
CASRQGTGTGANVLTF
TGTGCCAGTAGACAGGGGACAGGGACTGGGGCCAACGTCCTGACTTTC
>-|TRBJ1-1|15|TRBV7-2|-
CASSFISGLNTEAFF
TGTGCCAGCAGCTTCATCTCAGGGCTAAACACTGAAGCTTTCTTT
>TRBD2|TRBJ2-7|13|TRBV5-4|-
CASSLSGREGQYF
TGTGCCAGCAGCTTGAGCGGACGGGAGGGGCAGTACTTC
>TRBD1|TRBJ1-1|15|TRBV20-1|once
CSARGQGGRNTEAFF
TGCAGTGCAAGAGGACAGGGAGGGCGGAACACTGAAGCTTTCTTT
>-|TRBJ1-2|14|TRBV14|-
CASSQDNRAYGYTF
TGTGCCAGCAGCCAAGATAACAGGGCTTATGGCTACACCTTC
>-|TRBJ1-5|15|TRBV15|few
CATREDKISNQPQHF
TGTGCCACCAGGGAAGACAAGATTAGCAATCAGCCCCAGCATTTT
>-|TRBJ1-1|15|TRBV7-9|-
CASSLVAAGDTEAFF
TGTGCCAGCAGCTTAGTGGCGGCCGGGGACACTGAAGCTTTCTTT
>TRBD1|TRBJ1-5|14|TRBV20-1|-
CSARPRTGYQPQHF
TGCAGTGCTAGACCCCGGACAGGGTATCAGCCCCAGCATTTT
>-|TRBJ2-5|14|TRBV7-3|-
CASSFKGRGETQYF
TGTGCCAGCAGCTTCAAGGGACGGGGAGAGACCCAGTACTTC
>-|TRBJ2-3|16|TRBV19|-
CASRSGGQGLTDTQYF
TGTGCCAGCCGCTCGGGTGGGCAGGGGTTGACAGATACGCAGTATTTT
>TRBD1|TRBJ1-1|14|TRBV6-5|-
CASSFSGQGTEAFF
TGTGCCAGCAGTTTCTCGGGACAGGGGACTGAAGCTTTCTTT
>-|TRBJ1-2|14|TRBV25-1|-
CASSAPERGFGYTF
TGTGCCAGCAGTGCCCCCGAGAGGGGATTTGGCTACACCTTC
>TRBD2|TRBJ2-5|14|TRBV6-1|-
CASKSRGGGETQYF
TGTGCCAGCAAATCTCGGGGGGGCGGGGAGACCCAGTACTTC
>TRBD2|TRBJ2-3|18|TRBV27|-
CASSFLTSGVSSTDTQYF
TGTGCCAGCAGTTTCTTGACTAGCGGGGTATCTAGCACAGATACGCAGTATTTT
>-|TRBJ1-1|16|TRBV7-9|-
CASSLRTTGTNTEAFF
TGTGCCAGCAGCTTACGAACGACCGGGACGAACACTGAAGCTTTCTTT
>TRBD1|TRBJ1-5|17|TRBV30|few
CAWSKRAGTGSNQPQHF
TGTGCCTGGAGTAAGAGGGCCGGGACAGGGTCCAATCAGCCCCAGCATTTT
>TRBD1|TRBJ1-2|13|TRBV7-2|-
CARSPVGGAGYTF
TGTGCCCGCAGCCCAGTAGGGGGCGCGGGCTACACCTTC
>-|TRBJ2-5|14|TRBV5-4|-
CASSLRQDQETQYF
TGTGCCAGCAGCCTGAGACAGGACCAAGAAACCCAGTACTTC
>-|TRBJ1-1|15|TRBV6-5|-
CASSYSITENTEAFF
TGTGCCAGCAGTTACTCGATTACAGAAAACACTGAAGCTTTCTTT
>TRBD1|TRBJ1-2|13|TRBV19|few
CASSSRTGNGYTF
TGTGCCAGTAGTTCACGGACAGGGAATGGCTACACCTTC
>TRBD1|TRBJ2-5|15|TRBV7-7|-
CASSRDRGSQETQYF
TGTGCTAGCAGCCGGGACAGGGGCTCACAAGAGACCCAGTACTTC
>-|TRBJ1-5|15|TRBV2|-
CASSPDPPQVQPQHF
TGTGCCAGCAGTCCCGACCCGCCTCAGGTTCAGCCCCAGCATTTT
>TRBD2|TRBJ2-2|14|TRBV6-1|-
CASRSGGPTGELFF
TGTGCCAGCAGGAGCGGGGGGCCCACCGGGGAGCTGTTTTTT
>-|TRBJ1-6|15|TRBV20-1|-
CSARDTVGANSPLHF
TGCAGTGCTAGAGATACCGTGGGGGCTAATTCACCCCTCCACTTT
>-|TRBJ1-1|13|TRBV7-7|few
CASSPNMNTEAFF
TGTGCTAGCAGCCCAAACATGAACACTGAAGCTTTCTTT
>-|TRBJ1-1|13|TRBV6-5|few
CASSYSMNTEAFF
TGTGCCAGCAGTTACTCTATGAACACTGAAGCTTTCTTT